The present TCR beta chain was sequenced within a study of regulatory T cells in long-lasting Graves disease. The time point here: newly diagnosed GD, antithyroid drugs for less than 3 months. Researchers made the TCR library from RNA that was extracted from PBMCs. Patients came through an endocrinology department, and that department was in Xi'an, China. The CDR3 extends over 17 amino acids. Per germline, CDR1 MNHEY and CDR2 SVGEGT. Comment on this clonotype: Its antigen is unidentified. A much larger clone differs from this one at a single base, so this may be a read error.

Study-level findings and limits: Sharing of public clonotypes was greater in persistent patients (about 2,700) than in new patients (around 890). TCR diversity in persistent Graves' patients was below that of newly diagnosed ones.

Researchers made TCR beta libraries by using iRepertoire HTBI primers and running Arm-PCR on CDR3 regions. Original methodology: The samples included 60 to 65 TRBV and 14 TRBJ segments. Each CDR3 protein is one row after TCRdb ran MiXCR on the multiplex PCR reads. The V and J calls and clone size come from TCRdb's table, not from the authors' own analysis. The sample has 300,000 to 400,000 distinct CDR3 sequences, 15% to 20% seen once. The clonotype was recovered from a female donor with Graves disease. The genes are TRBV6-2 or TRBV6-3 and TRBJ1-1; D is perhaps TRBD1 (6 bases). This sample comprised peripheral blood mononuclear cells (PBMCs), obtained at new diagnosis, from a patient treated with antithyroid drugs. The CDR3 region is CASSYSSLGGLSTGAFF. The CDR3 coding sequence is TGTGCCAGCAGTTACTCGTCATTGGGGGGGCTCAGCACTGGAGCTTTCTTT.